These 15 T cell receptor beta chains share one sample of origin, sequenced in a study of identical twins' blood T cells. TCRdb processed the 5' RACE reads anew with MiXCR; each CDR3 protein has one entry. The data show fewer than 450,000 distinct CDR3 sequences, with roughly 31% seen just once and roughly 5.5% held by the top ten. The sample consisted of PBMCs. The receptors were sampled from a woman aged 18 to 55 in good health.

The V gene is TRBV6-2 or TRBV6-3, the J gene TRBJ2-3; D unclear. Germline CDR1 MNHEY, CDR2 SVGEGT. The V end was cut by 0 bases, the J end by 7 bases, with 11 bases between. This CDR3 has 14 amino acids. The CDR3 DNA follows: TGTGCCAGCAGTTACTCCAATCTTCTCTATACGCAGTATTTT. Protein product: CASSYSNLLYTQYF.

V gene TRBV7-8 combines with J gene TRBJ1-2; D perhaps matches TRBD1 (5 bases). The CDR3 is 14 residues long. Per the germline V gene, CDR1 is SGHVS and CDR2 is FQNEAQ. V was clipped by 5 bases and J by 6 bases, with 16 bases between them. The CDR3 is CASSEWDGWNGYTF. The CDR3 DNA is TGTGCCAGCAGCGAATGGGACGGGTGGAATGGCTACACCTTC.

This clonotype turned up a few times. V gene TRBV5-6 combines with J gene TRBJ1-5, with D maybe TRBD1 (6 bases). Per germline, CDR1 SGHDT and CDR2 YYEEEE. CDR3 size: 15 residues. Trimming cost V 3 bases and J 3 bases, with 13 bases left between them. CDR3 in amino acids: CASSSTGQLNQPQHF. The CDR3 DNA sequence: TGTGCCAGCAGCTCAACAGGGCAGCTCAATCAGCCCCAGCATTTT.

The chain uses TRBV6-2 or TRBV6-3 and TRBJ1-5; no clear D. The CDR3 consists of 16 residues. Germline assignment: CDR1 MNHEY and CDR2 SVGEGT. V was cut by 0 bases and J by 0 bases, with 9 bases left in between. Here the CDR3 reads CASSYSRRHSNQPQHF. CDR3 DNA: TGTGCCAGCAGTTACTCGCGACGCCATAGCAATCAGCCCCAGCATTTT.

The chain joins TRBV20-1 to TRBJ1-5; the D gene is possibly TRBD1 (6 bases). The CDR3 totals 14 residues. V lost 3 bases and J 2 bases, leaving 11 bases between the germline ends. The germline CDR1 and CDR2 sequences are DFQATT and SNEGSKA (reference sequence). The CDR3 loop reads CSASYRDGNQPQHF. The DNA of the CDR3 is TGCAGTGCTAGCTACAGGGATGGCAATCAGCCCCAGCATTTT.

The chain links TRBV24-1 to TRBJ1-2, with D tentatively TRBD1 (5 bases). The CDR3 has 14 amino acids. From germline, CDR1 is KGHDR and CDR2 SFDVKD. V was shortened by 2 bases and J by 6 bases, with 12 bases between the two germline ends. The CDR3 region is CATSDSGTADGYTF. The CDR3 DNA sequence: TGTGCCACCAGTGATTCAGGGACGGCGGATGGCTACACCTTC.

V gene TRBV7-2 combines with J gene TRBJ2-5; TRBD2 agrees at 10 bases. The V segment lost 5 bases and the J segment 4 bases; nucleotides outside the gene matches: 7. Germline lookup yields CDR1 SGHTA and CDR2 FQGNSA. The CDR3 extends over 15 amino acids. The CDR3 sequence: CASSPRSGGGETQYF. In nucleotides, the CDR3 is TGTGCCAGCAGCCCAAGGAGCGGGGGGGGAGAGACCCAGTACTTC.

As to this clonotype: The junction departs from the called germline gene at one end, perhaps through a read error. V is TRBV28 and J is TRBJ1-1; no clear D. Germline V gives CDR1 MDHEN, CDR2 SYDVKM. The CDR3 sequence is 12 residues long. CDR3 loop: CASRLMAAEALF. The CDR3 nucleotides are TGTGCCAGCAGACTCATGGCGGCTGAAGCTTTATTT.

This clonotype was seen a handful of times. The rearrangement joins TRBV4-3 to TRBJ2-7; the match to TRBD1 covers 8 bases. The J segment lost 5 bases and the V segment lost 2 bases, leaving 5 bases of the junction unmatched. The CDR3 loop spans 14 amino acids. Germline V lookup: CDR1 LGHNA, CDR2 YSLEER. CDR3 residues: CASSQWDRPHEQYF. CDR3 DNA sequence: TGCGCCAGCAGCCAATGGGACAGGCCCCACGAGCAGTACTTC.

The chain combines TRBV20-1 with TRBJ1-1; weak D call: TRBD1 (6 bases). V lost 4 bases and J 3 bases, leaving 15 bases between the germline ends. The CDR3 has 14 residues. From germline, CDR1 is DFQATT and CDR2 SNEGSKA (reference sequence). CDR3 in DNA: TGCAGTGCTACCCTTACAGGGTCGGACACTGAAGCTTTCTTT. Translating gives CSATLTGSDTEAFF.

V gene TRBV27 combines with J gene TRBJ1-1, with 7 bases that match TRBD1. J lost 5 bases, V lost 5 bases, and 5 bases had no gene match. This CDR3 has 13 amino acids. Germline V gives CDR1 MNHEY, CDR2 SMNVEV (reference sequence). In DNA, the CDR3 is TGTGCCAGCAGTGCCGACAGGGAAACTGAAGCTTTCTTT. Its translation is CASSADRETEAFF.

This clonotype was observed a few times. This chain uses TRBV3-1 with TRBJ2-1; 9 nucleotides align to TRBD2. Trimming at V came to 5 bases and at J to 8 bases, leaving 10 bases not matched to a gene. This CDR3 has 15 residues. Germline V gene sequence: CDR1 LGHDT, CDR2 YNNKEL (reference sequence). CDR3 amino acids: CASSAGTSSTDEQFF. In DNA form, the CDR3 reads TGTGCCAGCAGCGCCGGGACTAGCAGTACGGATGAGCAGTTCTTC.

The sample holds many counts of this clonotype. The rearrangement uses TRBV5-1 and TRBJ1-1; tentatively, D is TRBD1 (6 bases). Germline CDR1 SGHRS, CDR2 YFSETQ. The CDR3 loop spans 16 amino acids. Trimming shortened V by 1 base and J by 3 bases, and 16 bases separated the two germline ends. CDR3 bases: TGCGCCAGCAGCTTGTACGGGGGCTCGGAGTACACTGAAGCTTTCTTT. It specifies CASSLYGGSEYTEAFF.

Remarks on this clonotype: Because the CDR3 is missing its conserved closing phenylalanine or tryptophan, this is likely a read error. The chain is built from TRBV20-1 and TRBJ1-6; no definite D call. Trimming removed 0 bases at V and 5 bases at J, with 14 bases between. The CDR3 length is 16 residues. Germline CDR1 and CDR2: DFQATT and SNEGSKA (reference sequence). CDR3 residues: CSARDLTLSNNSPLHY. The DNA of the CDR3 is TGCAGTGCTAGAGATCTCACACTTTCCAATAATTCACCCCTCCACTAT.

Regarding this clonotype: A read error may be the cause here, since a much bigger clone is one base away. The rearrangement uses TRBV11-2 and TRBJ2-2; a weak D match, TRBD2 (5 bases). Germline V gene lookup returns CDR1 SGHAT and CDR2 FQNNGV. The CDR3 covers 16 residues. V was pared by 2 bases and J by 3 bases, with 13 bases between. CDR3 amino acids: CASSLLSGSYTGELFF. The CDR3 coding sequence is TGTGCCAGCAGCTTATTGTCGGGGTCCTACACCGGGGAGCTGTTTTTT.